This T cell receptor beta chain was sequenced during a study of response to subunit inactivated influenza vaccine. TCRdb itself ran the RT-PCR reads through MiXCR, one entry per CDR3 protein. The table lists around 600,000 distinct CDR3 sequences, over 9% of them singletons. This CDR3 has 17 residues. The V gene lost 0 bases and the J gene lost 3 bases, with 15 bases spanning the gap. Germline-derived CDR1 and CDR2 are LNHNV and YYDKDF (reference sequence). These data were likewise used in another study, on T cells expressing NK-cell markers. In that study: UMIs accompanied the 5'RACE template switching by which TCR beta cDNA was made. All TCR beta repertoires analysed originated from sorted CD3+CD56+NKG2C+, CD3+CD56+NKG2C- and CD3+CD56-NKG2C+ T cells. The study sequenced eight donors, seven HCMV-seropositive and one seronegative. Dominant NKG2C+ clonotype frequencies of 1.0-7.0% of CD8+ T cells were measured in roughly 6 donors.

The V call is TRBV15, the J call TRBJ1-3; no reliable D call. The source is a man aged 45-65 years who received an inactivated influenza vaccine. The material was PBMCs from blood, obtained on the day of vaccination. CDR3 bases: TGTGCCACCAGCAGAGATCCGACCCTCGTGAGTGGAAACACCATATATTTT. Protein: CATSRDPTLVSGNTIYF.